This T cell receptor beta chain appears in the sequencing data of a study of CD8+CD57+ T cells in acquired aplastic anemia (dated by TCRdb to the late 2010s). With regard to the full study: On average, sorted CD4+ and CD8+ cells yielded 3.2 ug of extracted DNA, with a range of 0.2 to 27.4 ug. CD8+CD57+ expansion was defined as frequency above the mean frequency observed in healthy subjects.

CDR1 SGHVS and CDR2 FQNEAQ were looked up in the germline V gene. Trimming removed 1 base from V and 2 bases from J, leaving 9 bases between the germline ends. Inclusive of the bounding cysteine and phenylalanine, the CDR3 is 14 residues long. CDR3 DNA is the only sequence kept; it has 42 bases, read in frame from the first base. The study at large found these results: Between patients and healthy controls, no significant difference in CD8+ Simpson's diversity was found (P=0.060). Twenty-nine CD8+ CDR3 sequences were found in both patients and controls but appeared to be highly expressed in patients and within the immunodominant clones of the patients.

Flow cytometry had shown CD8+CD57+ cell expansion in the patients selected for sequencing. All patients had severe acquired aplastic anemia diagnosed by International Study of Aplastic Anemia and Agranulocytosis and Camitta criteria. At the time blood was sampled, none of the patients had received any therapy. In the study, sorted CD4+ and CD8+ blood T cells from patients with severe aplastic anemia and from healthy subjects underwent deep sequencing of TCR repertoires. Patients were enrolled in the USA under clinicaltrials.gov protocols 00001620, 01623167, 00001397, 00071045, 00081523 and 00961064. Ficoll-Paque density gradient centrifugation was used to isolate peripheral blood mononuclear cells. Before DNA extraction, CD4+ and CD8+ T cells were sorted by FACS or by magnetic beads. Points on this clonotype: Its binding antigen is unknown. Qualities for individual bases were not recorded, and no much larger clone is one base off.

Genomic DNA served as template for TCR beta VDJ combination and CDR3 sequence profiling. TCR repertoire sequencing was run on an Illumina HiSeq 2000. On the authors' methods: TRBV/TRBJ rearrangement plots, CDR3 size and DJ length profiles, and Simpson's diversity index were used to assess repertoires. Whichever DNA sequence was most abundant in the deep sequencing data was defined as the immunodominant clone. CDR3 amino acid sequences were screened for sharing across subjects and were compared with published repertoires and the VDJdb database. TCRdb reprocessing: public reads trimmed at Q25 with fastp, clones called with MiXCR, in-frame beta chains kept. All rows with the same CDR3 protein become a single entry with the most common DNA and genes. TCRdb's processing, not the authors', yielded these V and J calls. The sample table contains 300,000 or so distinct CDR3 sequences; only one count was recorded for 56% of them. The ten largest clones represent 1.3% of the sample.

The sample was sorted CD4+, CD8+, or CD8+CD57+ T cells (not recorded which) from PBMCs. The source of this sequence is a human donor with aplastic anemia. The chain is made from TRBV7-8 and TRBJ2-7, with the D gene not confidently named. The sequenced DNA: TGTGCCAGCAGCTTAGAGGTGGGAACCTACGAGCAGTACTTC. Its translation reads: CASSLEVGTYEQYF.